This T cell receptor beta chain was profiled in a study of esophageal squamous cell carcinoma under preoperative chemotherapy. Overall study findings and caveats: Tumor-infiltrating lymphocytes showed no significant post-chemotherapy TCR diversity increase, unlike peripheral T cells. After treatment, tumor-infiltrating lymphocytes seemed to come partly from incoming peripheral T cells, not only local changes. Paclitaxel-nedaplatin therapy caused immediate, substantial clonotype frequency changes.

Time point indicated: before preoperative PTX-NDP chemotherapy. Preoperative chemotherapy with paclitaxel-nedaplatin was given to patients before surgery. TCRdb fed the PCR reads into MiXCR, producing one record per CDR3 protein. The profile shows 13,000 or so distinct CDR3 sequences, under 65% of them singletons. A note on this clonotype: Its antigen remains unidentified.

The germline V and J ends were trimmed by 0 bases and 11 bases, with 22 bases remaining between them. The length of the CDR3 is 16 residues. CDR1 is MNHEY and CDR2 is SVGAGI in the germline V gene. This clonotype originated in a human donor with esophageal squamous cell carcinoma. The donor label of this sample is uncertain. This sample was gathered from a patient given preoperative chemotherapy. V gene TRBV6-5 combines with J gene TRBJ2-5; tentatively, D is TRBD1 (5 bases). The CDR3: CASSYSRTTLRVEQYF. The CDR3 DNA reads as TGTGCCAGCAGTTACTCGAGGACAACCCTCCGGGTTGAGCAGTACTTC.